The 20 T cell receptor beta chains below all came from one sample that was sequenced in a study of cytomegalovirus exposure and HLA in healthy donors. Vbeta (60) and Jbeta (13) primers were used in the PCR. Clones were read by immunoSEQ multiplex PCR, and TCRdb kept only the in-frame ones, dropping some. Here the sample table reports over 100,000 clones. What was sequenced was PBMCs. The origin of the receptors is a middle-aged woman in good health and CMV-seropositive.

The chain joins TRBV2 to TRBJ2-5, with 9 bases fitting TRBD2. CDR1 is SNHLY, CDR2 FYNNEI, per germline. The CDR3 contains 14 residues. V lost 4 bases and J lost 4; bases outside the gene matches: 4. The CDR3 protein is CASSGGTSLETQYF. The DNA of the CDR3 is TGTGCCAGCAGTGGGGGGACTAGCCTAGAGACCCAGTACTTC.

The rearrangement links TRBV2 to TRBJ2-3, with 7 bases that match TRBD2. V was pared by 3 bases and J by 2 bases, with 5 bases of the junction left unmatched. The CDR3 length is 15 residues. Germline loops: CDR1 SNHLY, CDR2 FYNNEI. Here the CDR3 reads CASSEGTTPTDTQYF. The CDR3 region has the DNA TGTGCCAGCAGTGAGGGGACTACCCCCACAGATACGCAGTATTTT.

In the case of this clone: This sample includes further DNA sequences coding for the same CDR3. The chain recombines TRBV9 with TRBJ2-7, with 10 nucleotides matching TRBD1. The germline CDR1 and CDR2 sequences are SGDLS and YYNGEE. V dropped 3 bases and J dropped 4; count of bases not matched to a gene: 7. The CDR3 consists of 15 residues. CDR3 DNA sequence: TGTGCCAGCAGCGGACCGGGACAGGGGACGTACGAGCAGTACTTC. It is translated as CASSGPGQGTYEQYF.

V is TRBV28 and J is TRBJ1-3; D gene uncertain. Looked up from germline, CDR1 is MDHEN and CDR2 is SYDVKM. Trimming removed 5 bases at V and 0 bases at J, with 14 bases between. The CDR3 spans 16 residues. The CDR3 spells CASSPQVTSSGNTIYF. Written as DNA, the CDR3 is TGTGCCAGCAGTCCCCAGGTGACTAGCTCTGGAAACACCATATATTTT.

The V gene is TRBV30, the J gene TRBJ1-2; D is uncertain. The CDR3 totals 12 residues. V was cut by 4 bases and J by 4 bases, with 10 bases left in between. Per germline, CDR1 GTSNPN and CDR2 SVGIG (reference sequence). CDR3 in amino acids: CAWNEGSYGYTF. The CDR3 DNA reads TGTGCCTGGAACGAGGGAAGCTATGGCTACACCTTC.

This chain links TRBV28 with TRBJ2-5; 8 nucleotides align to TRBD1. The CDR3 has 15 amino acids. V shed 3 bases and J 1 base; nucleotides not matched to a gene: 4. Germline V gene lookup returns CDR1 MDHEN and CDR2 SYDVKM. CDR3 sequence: CASSLGTGGQETQYF. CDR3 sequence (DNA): TGTGCCAGCAGTTTGGGAACAGGGGGCCAAGAGACCCAGTACTTC.

The CDR3 nucleotides read TGTGCCAGCAGCTCGATTAGCGGGAGCTCCTACGAGCAGTACTTC. Translated: CASSSISGSSYEQYF. The rearrangement joins TRBV7-9 to TRBJ2-7; 9 bases line up with TRBD2. The CDR3 extends over 15 amino acids. Germline CDR1 and CDR2: SEHNR and FQNEAQ (reference sequence). After removal of 4 bases from V and 0 bases from J, the junction contained 4 bases not matched to a gene.

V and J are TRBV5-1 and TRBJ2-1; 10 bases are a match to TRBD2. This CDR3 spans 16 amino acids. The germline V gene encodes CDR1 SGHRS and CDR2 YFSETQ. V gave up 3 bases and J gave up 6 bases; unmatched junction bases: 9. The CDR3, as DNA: TGCGCCAGCAGCTCCCTAACTAGCGGGAACTTCAATGAGCAGTTCTTC. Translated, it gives CASSSLTSGNFNEQFF.

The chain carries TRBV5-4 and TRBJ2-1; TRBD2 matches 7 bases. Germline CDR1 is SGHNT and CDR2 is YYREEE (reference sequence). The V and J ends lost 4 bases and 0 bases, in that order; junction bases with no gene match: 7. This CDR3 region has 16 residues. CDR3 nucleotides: TGTGCCAGCAGCCGAAACCTAGCGGCCTCCTACAATGAGCAGTTCTTC. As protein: CASSRNLAASYNEQFF.

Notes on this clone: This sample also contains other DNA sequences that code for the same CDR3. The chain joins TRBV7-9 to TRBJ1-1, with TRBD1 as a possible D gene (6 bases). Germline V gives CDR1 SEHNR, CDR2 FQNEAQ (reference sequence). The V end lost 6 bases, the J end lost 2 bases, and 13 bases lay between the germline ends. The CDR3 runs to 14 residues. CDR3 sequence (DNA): TGTGCCAGCAGGGACGGACAGATCAACACTGAAGCTTTCTTT. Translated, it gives CASRDGQINTEAFF.

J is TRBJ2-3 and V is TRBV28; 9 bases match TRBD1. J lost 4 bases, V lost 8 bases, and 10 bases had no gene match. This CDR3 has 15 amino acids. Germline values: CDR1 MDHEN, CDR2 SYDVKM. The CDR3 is CASRTGQGSADTQYF. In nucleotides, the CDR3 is TGTGCCAGCCGTACCGGACAGGGGAGCGCAGATACGCAGTATTTT.

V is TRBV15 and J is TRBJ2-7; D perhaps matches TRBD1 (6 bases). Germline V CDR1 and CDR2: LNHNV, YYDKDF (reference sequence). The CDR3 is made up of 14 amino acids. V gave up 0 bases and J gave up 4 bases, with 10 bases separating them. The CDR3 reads CATSREGGTYEQYF. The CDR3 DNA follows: TGTGCCACCAGCAGAGAAGGTGGGACATACGAGCAGTACTTC.

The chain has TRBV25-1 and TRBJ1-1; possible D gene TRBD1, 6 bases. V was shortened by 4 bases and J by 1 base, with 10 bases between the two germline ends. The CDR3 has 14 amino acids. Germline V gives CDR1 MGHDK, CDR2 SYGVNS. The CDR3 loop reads CASSAEGENTEAFF. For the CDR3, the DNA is TGTGCCAGCAGTGCTGAGGGGGAGAACACTGAAGCTTTCTTT.

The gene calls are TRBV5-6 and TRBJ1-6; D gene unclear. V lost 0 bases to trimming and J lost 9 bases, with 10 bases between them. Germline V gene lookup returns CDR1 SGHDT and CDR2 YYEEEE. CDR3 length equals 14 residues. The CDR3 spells CASSLERVSSPLHF. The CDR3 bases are TGTGCCAGCAGCTTGGAGAGGGTTAGTTCACCCCTCCACTTT.

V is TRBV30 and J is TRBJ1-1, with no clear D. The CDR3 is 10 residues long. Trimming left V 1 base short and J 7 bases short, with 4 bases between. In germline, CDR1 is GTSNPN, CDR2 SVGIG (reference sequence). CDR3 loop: CAWSAGEAFF. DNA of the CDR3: TGTGCCTGGAGTGCGGGTGAAGCTTTCTTT.

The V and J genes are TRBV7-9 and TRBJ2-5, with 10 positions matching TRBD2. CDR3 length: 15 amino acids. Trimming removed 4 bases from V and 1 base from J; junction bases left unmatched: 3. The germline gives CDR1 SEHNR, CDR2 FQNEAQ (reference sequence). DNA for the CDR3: TGTGCCAGCAGCTCTAGCGGGAGCCCCCAAGAGACCCAGTACTTC. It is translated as CASSSSGSPQETQYF.

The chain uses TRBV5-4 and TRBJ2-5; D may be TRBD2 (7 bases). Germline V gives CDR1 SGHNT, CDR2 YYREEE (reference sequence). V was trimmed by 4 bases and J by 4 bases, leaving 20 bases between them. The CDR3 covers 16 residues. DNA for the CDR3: TGTGCCAGCAGCCCTGGGGGACGGGGGGCGGGAGAGACCCAGTACTTC. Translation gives CASSPGGRGAGETQYF.

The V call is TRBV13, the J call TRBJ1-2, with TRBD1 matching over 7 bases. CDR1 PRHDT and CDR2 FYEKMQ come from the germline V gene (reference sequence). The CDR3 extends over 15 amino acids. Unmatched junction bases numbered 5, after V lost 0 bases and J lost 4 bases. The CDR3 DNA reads TGTGCCAGCAGCTTAGGAAGGGGACAGTTCTATGGCTACACCTTC. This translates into CASSLGRGQFYGYTF.

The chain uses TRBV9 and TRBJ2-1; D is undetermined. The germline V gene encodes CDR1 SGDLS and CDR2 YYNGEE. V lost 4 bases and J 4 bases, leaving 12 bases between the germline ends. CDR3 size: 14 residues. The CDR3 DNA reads TGTGCCAGCAGCCCCCTTGAGGCTTACAATGAGCAGTTCTTC. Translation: CASSPLEAYNEQFF.

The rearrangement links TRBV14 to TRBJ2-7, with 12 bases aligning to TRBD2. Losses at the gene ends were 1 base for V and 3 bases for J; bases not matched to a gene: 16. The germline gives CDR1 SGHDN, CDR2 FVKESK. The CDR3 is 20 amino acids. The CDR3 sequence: CASSQGPSGLAGGPYYEQYF. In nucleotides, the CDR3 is TGTGCCAGCAGCCAAGGGCCCTCGGGACTAGCGGGTGGACCCTACTACGAGCAGTACTTC.